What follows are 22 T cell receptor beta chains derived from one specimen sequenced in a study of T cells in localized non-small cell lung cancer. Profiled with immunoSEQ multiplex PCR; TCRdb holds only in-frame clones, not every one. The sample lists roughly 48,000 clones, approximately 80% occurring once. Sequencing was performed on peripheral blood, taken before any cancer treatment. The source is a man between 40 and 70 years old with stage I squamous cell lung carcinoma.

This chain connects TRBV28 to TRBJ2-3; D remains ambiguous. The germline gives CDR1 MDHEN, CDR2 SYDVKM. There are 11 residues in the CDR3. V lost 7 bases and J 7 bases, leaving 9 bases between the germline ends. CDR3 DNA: TGTGCCAGCAACGGCCAGTATACGCAGTATTTT. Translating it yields CASNGQYTQYF.

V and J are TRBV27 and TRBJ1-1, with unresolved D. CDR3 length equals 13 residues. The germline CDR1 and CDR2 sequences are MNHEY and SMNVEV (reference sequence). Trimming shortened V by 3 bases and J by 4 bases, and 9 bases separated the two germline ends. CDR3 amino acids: CASSFNRLTEAFF. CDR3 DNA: TGTGCCAGCAGTTTTAACAGACTCACTGAAGCTTTCTTT.

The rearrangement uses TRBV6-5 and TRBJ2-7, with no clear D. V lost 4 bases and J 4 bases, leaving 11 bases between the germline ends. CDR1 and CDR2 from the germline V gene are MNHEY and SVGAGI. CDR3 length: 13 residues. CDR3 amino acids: CASSWKVGYEQYF. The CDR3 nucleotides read TGTGCCAGCAGTTGGAAGGTGGGGTACGAGCAGTACTTC.

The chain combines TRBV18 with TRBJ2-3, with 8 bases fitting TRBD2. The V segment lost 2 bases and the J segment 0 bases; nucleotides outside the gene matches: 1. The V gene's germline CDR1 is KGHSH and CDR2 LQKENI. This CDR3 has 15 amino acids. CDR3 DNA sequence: TGTGCCAGCTCACCATCGGGGGGGAGCACAGATACGCAGTATTTT. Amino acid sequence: CASSPSGGSTDTQYF.

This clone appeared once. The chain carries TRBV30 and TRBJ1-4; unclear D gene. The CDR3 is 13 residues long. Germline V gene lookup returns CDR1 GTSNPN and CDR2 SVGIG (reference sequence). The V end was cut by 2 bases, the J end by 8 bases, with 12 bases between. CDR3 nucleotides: TGTGCCTGGAGTTCGGGGTTAGCAGAAAAACTGTTTTTT. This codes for CAWSSGLAEKLFF.

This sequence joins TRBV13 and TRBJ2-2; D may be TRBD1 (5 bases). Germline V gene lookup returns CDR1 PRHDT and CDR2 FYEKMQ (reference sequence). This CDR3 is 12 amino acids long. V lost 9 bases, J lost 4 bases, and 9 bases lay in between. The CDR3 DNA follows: TGTGCCAGTTGTAGGGGCACCGGGGAGCTGTTTTTT. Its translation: CASCRGTGELFF.

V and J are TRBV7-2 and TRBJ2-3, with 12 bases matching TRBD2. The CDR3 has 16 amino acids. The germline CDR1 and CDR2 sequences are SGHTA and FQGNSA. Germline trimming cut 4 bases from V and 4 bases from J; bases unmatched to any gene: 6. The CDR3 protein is CASSYTSGGFSDTQYF. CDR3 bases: TGTGCCAGCAGCTACACTAGCGGGGGGTTCTCAGATACGCAGTATTTT.

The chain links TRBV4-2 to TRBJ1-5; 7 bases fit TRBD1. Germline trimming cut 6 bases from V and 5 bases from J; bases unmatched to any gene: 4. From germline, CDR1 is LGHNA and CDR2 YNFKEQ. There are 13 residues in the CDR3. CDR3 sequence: CASSFDRDQPQHF. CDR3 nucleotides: TGTGCCAGCAGTTTCGACAGGGATCAGCCCCAGCATTTT.

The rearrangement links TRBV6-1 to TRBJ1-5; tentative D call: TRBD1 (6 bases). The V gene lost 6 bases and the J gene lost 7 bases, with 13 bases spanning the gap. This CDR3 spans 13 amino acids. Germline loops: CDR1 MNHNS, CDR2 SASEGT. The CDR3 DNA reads TGTGCCAGCAGCCAAGACAGGAAACAGCCCCAGCATTTT. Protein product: CASSQDRKQPQHF.

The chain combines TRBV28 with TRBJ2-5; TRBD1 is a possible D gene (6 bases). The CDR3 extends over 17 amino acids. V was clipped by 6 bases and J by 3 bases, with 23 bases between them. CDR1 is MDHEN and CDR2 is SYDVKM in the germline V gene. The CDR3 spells CASSILKLPRQEETQYF. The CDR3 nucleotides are TGTGCCAGCAGCATACTGAAGTTACCCCGACAGGAAGAGACCCAGTACTTC. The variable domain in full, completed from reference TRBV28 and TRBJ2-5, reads DVKVTQSSRYLVKRTGEKVFLECVQDMDHENMFWYRQDPGLGLRLIYFSYDVKMKEKGDIPEGYSVSREKKERFSLILESASTNQTSMYLCASSILKLPRQEETQYFGPGTRLLVL.

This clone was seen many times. The chain's CDR3 is CASSSAHLGFEAFF. CDR3 nucleotide sequence: TGTGCCAGCAGTTCAGCCCACCTCGGGTTTGAAGCTTTCTTT. The rearrangement links TRBV6-6 to TRBJ1-1; D remains unclear. There are 14 residues in the CDR3. Trimming stripped 4 bases from V and 7 bases from J, with 16 bases between. The germline V gene encodes CDR1 MNHNY and CDR2 SVGAGI (reference sequence).

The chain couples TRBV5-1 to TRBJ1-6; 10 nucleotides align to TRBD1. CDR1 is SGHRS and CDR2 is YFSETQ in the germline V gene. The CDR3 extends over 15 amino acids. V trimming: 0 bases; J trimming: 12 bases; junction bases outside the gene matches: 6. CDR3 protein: CASSLEGTGVRPLHF. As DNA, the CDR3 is TGCGCCAGCAGCTTGGAAGGGACAGGGGTTCGACCCCTCCACTTT.

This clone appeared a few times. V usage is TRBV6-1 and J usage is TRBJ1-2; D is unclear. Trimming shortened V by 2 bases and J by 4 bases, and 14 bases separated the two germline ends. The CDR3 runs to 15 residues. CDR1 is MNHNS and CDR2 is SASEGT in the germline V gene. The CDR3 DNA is TGTGCCAGCAGTGAATTCTCGGTCCGCTTCTATGGCTACACCTTC. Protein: CASSEFSVRFYGYTF.

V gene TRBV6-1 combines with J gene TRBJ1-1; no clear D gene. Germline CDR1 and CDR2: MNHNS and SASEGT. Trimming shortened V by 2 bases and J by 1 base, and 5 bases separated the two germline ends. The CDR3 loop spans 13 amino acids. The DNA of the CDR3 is TGTGCCAGCAGTGAAAGTGGGAACACTGAAGCTTTCTTT. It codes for CASSESGNTEAFF.

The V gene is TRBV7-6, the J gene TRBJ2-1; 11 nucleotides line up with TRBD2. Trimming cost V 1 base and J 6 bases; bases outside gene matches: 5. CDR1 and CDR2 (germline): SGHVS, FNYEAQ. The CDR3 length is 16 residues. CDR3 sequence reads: CASSLDSSGGFNEQFF. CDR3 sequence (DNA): TGTGCCAGCAGCTTAGACTCTAGCGGGGGGTTCAATGAGCAGTTCTTC.

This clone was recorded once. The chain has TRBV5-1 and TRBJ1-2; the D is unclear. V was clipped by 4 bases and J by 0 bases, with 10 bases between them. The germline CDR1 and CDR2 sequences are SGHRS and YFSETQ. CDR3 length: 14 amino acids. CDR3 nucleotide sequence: TGCGCCAGCAGCCTCTTGGGGACTAACTATGGCTACACCTTC. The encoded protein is CASSLLGTNYGYTF.

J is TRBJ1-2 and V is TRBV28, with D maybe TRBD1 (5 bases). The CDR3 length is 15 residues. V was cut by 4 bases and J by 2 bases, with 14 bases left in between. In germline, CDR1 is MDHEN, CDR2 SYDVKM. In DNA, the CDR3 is TGTGCCAGCAGTTCCGGGGGGAATAGCAACTATGGCTACACCTTC. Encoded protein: CASSSGGNSNYGYTF.

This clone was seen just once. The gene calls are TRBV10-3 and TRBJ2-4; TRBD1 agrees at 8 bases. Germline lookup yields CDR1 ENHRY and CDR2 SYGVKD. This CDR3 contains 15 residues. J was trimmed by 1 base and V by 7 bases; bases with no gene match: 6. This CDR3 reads CAIKGTGGAKNIQYF. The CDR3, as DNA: TGTGCCATCAAGGGGACAGGCGGGGCCAAAAACATTCAGTACTTC.

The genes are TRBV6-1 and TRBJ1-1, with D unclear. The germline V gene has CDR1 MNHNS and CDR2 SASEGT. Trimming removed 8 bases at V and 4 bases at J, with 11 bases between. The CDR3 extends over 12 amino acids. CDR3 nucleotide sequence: TGTGCCAGCGGAGCGGGTAGCACTGAAGCTTTCTTT. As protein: CASGAGSTEAFF.

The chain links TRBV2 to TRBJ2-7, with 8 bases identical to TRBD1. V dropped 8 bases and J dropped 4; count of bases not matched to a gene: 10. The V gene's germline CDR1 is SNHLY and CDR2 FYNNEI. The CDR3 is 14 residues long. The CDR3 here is CASGFDRGDYEQYF. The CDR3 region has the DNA TGTGCCAGCGGGTTCGACAGGGGAGATTACGAGCAGTACTTC. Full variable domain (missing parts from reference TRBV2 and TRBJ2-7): EPEVTQTPSHQVTQMGQEVILRCVPISNHLYFYWYRQILGQKVEFLVSFYNNEISEKSEIFDDQFSVERPDGSNFTLKIRSTKLEDSAMYFCASGFDRGDYEQYFGPGTRLTVT.

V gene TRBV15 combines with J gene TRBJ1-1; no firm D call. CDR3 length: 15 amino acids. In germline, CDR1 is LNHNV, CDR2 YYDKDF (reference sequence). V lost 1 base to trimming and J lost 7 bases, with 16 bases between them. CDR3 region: CATSRGDSVLYEAFF. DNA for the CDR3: TGTGCCACCAGCAGAGGAGACTCAGTACTTTATGAAGCTTTCTTT.

For the CDR3, the DNA is TGTGCCAGCAGTTCAGCTAGCGTGAGCTCCTACGAGCAGTACTTC. As protein: CASSSASVSSYEQYF. V and J are TRBV28 and TRBJ2-7, with D possibly TRBD2 on 6 matching bases. This CDR3 spans 15 amino acids. The germline V gene has CDR1 MDHEN and CDR2 SYDVKM. Trimming cost V 4 bases and J 0 bases, with 13 bases left between them.